Below are 23 T cell receptor beta chains sequenced from a single sample in a study of PD-1 blockade in mismatch repair-deficient tumors. Method: immunoSEQ multiplex PCR; TCRdb's copy keeps in-frame clones and lacks some. This table holds about 84,000 clones, approximately 84% found once. The specimen comprised peripheral blood, sampled 12 weeks after starting pembrolizumab. These receptors were obtained from an adult with mismatch repair-deficient cancer.

The chain uses TRBV14 and TRBJ2-7; no clear D gene. Trimming pared 0 bases from V and 2 bases from J, leaving 11 bases between. The V gene's germline CDR1 is SGHDN and CDR2 FVKESK. This CDR3 is 15 amino acids long. CDR3 region: CASSQDYGYTYEQYF. The DNA for the CDR3 is TGTGCCAGCAGCCAAGATTACGGGTATACCTACGAGCAGTACTTC.

The CDR3 loop reads CASSTTDGRALGGYTF. As DNA, the CDR3 is TGTGCCAGTAGTACGACGGATGGGCGGGCCCTGGGAGGCTACACCTTC. V usage is TRBV19 and J usage is TRBJ1-2, with D hard to call. This CDR3 is 16 amino acids long. The germline CDR1 and CDR2 sequences are LNHDA and SQIVND (reference sequence). The ends were cut back, 4 bases at V and 8 bases at J, with 23 bases in the middle.

The chain couples TRBV7-6 to TRBJ2-7; D not certain. CDR1 is SGHVS and CDR2 is FNYEAQ in the germline V gene. The CDR3 has 13 amino acids. Deletions cut 0 bases from V and 5 bases from J, with 8 bases between. CDR3 nucleotides: TGTGCCAGCAGCTTAGCTTCGTGGGACGAGCAGTACTTC. Its protein product is CASSLASWDEQYF.

The chain employs TRBV5-1 and TRBJ2-5, with D possibly being TRBD1 (6 bases). The germline V and J ends were trimmed by 2 bases and 1 base, with 12 bases remaining between them. Germline loops: CDR1 SGHRS, CDR2 YFSETQ. This CDR3 is 15 amino acids long. The CDR3 coding sequence is TGCGCCAGCAGCTTAGGGACACACTCCCAAGAGACCCAGTACTTC. This codes for CASSLGTHSQETQYF.

The gene calls are TRBV5-1 and TRBJ2-1; TRBD2 agrees at 8 bases. Germline trimming cut 0 bases from V and 10 bases from J; bases unmatched to any gene: 6. The CDR3 is 14 residues long. From germline, CDR1 is SGHRS and CDR2 YFSETQ. The CDR3 reads CASSLGLAGGEQFF. For the CDR3, the DNA is TGCGCCAGCAGCTTGGGTCTAGCGGGTGGGGAGCAGTTCTTC.

The V call is TRBV6-1, the J call TRBJ1-5; 8 bases align to TRBD1. J lost 3 bases, V lost 4 bases, and 5 bases had no gene match. Germline CDR1 is MNHNS and CDR2 is SASEGT. The CDR3 consists of 15 residues. In DNA form, the CDR3 reads TGTGCCAGCAGTGTGTCAGGGGGCGTCAATCAGCCCCAGCATTTT. This sequence encodes CASSVSGGVNQPQHF.

The chain recombines TRBV14 with TRBJ2-1; 12 bases fit TRBD2. Looked up from germline, CDR1 is SGHDN and CDR2 is FVKESK. Trimming took 4 bases from V and 6 from J; bases not matched to a gene: 16. The CDR3 spans 19 residues. This CDR3 is CASSPLWGTSGLVLNEQFF. The CDR3 bases are TGTGCCAGCAGCCCCCTCTGGGGGACTAGCGGGCTCGTCCTCAATGAGCAGTTCTTC.

The chain employs TRBV6-5 and TRBJ1-2; D remains ambiguous. CDR3 length: 15 residues. V lost 7 bases and J 4 bases, leaving 19 bases between the germline ends. Germline loops: CDR1 MNHEY, CDR2 SVGAGI. The CDR3 region has the DNA TGTGCCAGCACCGACTCCGTAGTAGGAAGCTATGGCTACACCTTC. Translated: CASTDSVVGSYGYTF.

V is TRBV6-5 and J is TRBJ2-1, with 11 positions matching TRBD2. The germline gives CDR1 MNHEY, CDR2 SVGAGI. The CDR3 is 15 residues long. Losses at the gene ends were 6 bases for V and 6 bases for J; bases not matched to a gene: 7. DNA of the CDR3: TGTGCCAGCAGCCGAGGGACTAGCGGCGCCAATGAGCAGTTCTTC. This encodes CASSRGTSGANEQFF.

V usage is TRBV13 and J usage is TRBJ2-2; D assignment may be TRBD1 or TRBD2 (5 bases each). The CDR3 spans 15 residues. Trimming pared 7 bases from V and 5 bases from J, leaving 17 bases between. CDR1 is PRHDT and CDR2 is FYEKMQ in the germline V gene (reference sequence). The DNA of the CDR3 is TGTGCCAGCATGATGGGGGTTAAGGGGACCGGGGAGCTGTTTTTT. As protein: CASMMGVKGTGELFF.

The chain uses TRBV7-3 and TRBJ2-7; D might be TRBD1 (6 bases). Trimming cost V 2 bases and J 7 bases, with 12 bases left between them. The CDR3 covers 13 residues. CDR1 and CDR2 from the germline V gene are SGHTA and FQGTGA. CDR3 coding DNA: TGTGCCAGCAGCTTACAGATCGGGACAGAGCAGTACTTC. Translation: CASSLQIGTEQYF.

This rearrangement joins TRBV7-2 to TRBJ2-7; TRBD2 is a possible D gene (6 bases). V was pared by 1 base and J by 0 bases, with 10 bases between. The CDR3 has 15 amino acids. Germline V gene data show CDR1 as SGHTA and CDR2 as FQGNSA. This CDR3 is CASSLGGESSYEQYF. The CDR3 DNA reads as TGTGCCAGCAGCTTAGGGGGGGAGAGCTCCTACGAGCAGTACTTC.

The V gene is TRBV4-3, the J gene TRBJ1-4; D is unresolved. V lost 1 base and J 10 bases, leaving 7 bases between the germline ends. This CDR3 comprises 12 residues. Germline V gene lookup returns CDR1 LGHNA and CDR2 YSLEER. CDR3 amino acids: CASSQVSGKLFF. The CDR3 coding sequence is TGCGCCAGCAGCCAAGTCTCGGGAAAACTGTTTTTT.

This rearrangement joins TRBV9 to TRBJ2-1; D may correspond to TRBD1 or TRBD2 (5 bases each). V lost 4 bases, J lost 2 bases, and 16 bases lay in between. There are 16 residues in the CDR3. Per germline, CDR1 SGDLS and CDR2 YYNGEE. The DNA of the CDR3 is TGTGCCAGCAGCCCAGAGGGTCAGACAGCCTACAATGAGCAGTTCTTC. Protein: CASSPEGQTAYNEQFF.

The V and J genes are TRBV5-4 and TRBJ2-7; 7 nucleotides line up with TRBD2. Per germline, CDR1 SGHNT and CDR2 YYREEE (reference sequence). V dropped 1 base and J dropped 6; count of bases not matched to a gene: 7. The CDR3 loop spans 14 amino acids. CDR3 sequence reads: CASSLRGRVGEQYF. CDR3 bases: TGTGCCAGCAGCTTGCGGGGGAGGGTTGGCGAGCAGTACTTC.

The chain joins TRBV10-3 to TRBJ1-2; D unresolved. Germline assignment: CDR1 ENHRY and CDR2 SYGVKD. The CDR3 is made up of 13 amino acids. V lost 3 bases, J lost 4 bases, and 9 bases lay in between. The CDR3 bases are TGTGCCATCAGTGACACACCCGGCTATGGCTACACCTTC. Amino acid sequence: CAISDTPGYGYTF.

The CDR3 DNA reads TGTGCCTGGAGTGGGGACATAAACACTGAAGCTTTCTTT. Its translation: CAWSGDINTEAFF. The genes are TRBV30 and TRBJ1-1, with a tentative D call TRBD1 (6 bases). V was shortened by 1 base and J by 2 bases, with 8 bases between the two germline ends. The CDR3 spans 13 residues. Germline-derived CDR1 and CDR2 are GTSNPN and SVGIG (reference sequence). The full variable domain, in which reference TRBV30 and TRBJ1-1 provide the parts outside the CDR3, is SQTIHQWPATLVQPVGSPLSLECTVEGTSNPNLYWYRQAAGRGLQLLFYSVGIGQISSEVPQNLSASRPQDRQFILSSKKLLLSDSGFYLCAWSGDINTEAFFGQGTRLTVV.

The chain couples TRBV4-2 to TRBJ2-3, with unresolved D. Germline lookup yields CDR1 LGHNA and CDR2 YNFKEQ. V was cut by 0 bases and J by 6 bases, with 10 bases left in between. There are 14 residues in the CDR3. CDR3 amino acids: CASSQDERRDTQYF. The CDR3 DNA reads TGTGCCAGCAGCCAAGATGAAAGGCGGGATACGCAGTATTTT.

In this sample, this clone turned up a few times. The chain links TRBV6-1 to TRBJ1-5; D is unclear. Trimming cost V 3 bases and J 4 bases, with 4 bases left between them. Germline CDR1 MNHNS, CDR2 SASEGT. The CDR3 is made up of 12 amino acids. As DNA, the CDR3 is TGTGCCAGCAGTGAGAGAAATCAGCCCCAGCATTTT. Translating it yields CASSERNQPQHF.

V is TRBV6-1 and J is TRBJ2-7, with D unclear. CDR1 MNHNS and CDR2 SASEGT come from the germline V gene. Trimming cost V 2 bases and J 2 bases, with 4 bases left between them. The CDR3 totals 12 residues. The CDR3 DNA follows: TGTGCCAGCAGTGAAACGGCCTACGAGCAGTACTTC. Translated: CASSETAYEQYF.

The chain has TRBV6-5 and TRBJ2-7; D is unclear. CDR3 length equals 14 residues. The germline gives CDR1 MNHEY, CDR2 SVGAGI. The V gene lost 0 bases and the J gene lost 0 bases, with 6 bases spanning the gap. The CDR3 region has the DNA TGTGCCAGCAGTTACTCAGTTAGCTCCTACGAGCAGTACTTC. Translation: CASSYSVSSYEQYF.

The chain couples TRBV9 to TRBJ1-5, with D possibly matching TRBD1 (5 bases). This CDR3 is 14 amino acids long. Germline values: CDR1 SGDLS, CDR2 YYNGEE. V lost 0 bases and J lost 5, with 9 bases in between. The CDR3 DNA reads as TGTGCCAGCAGCGTAGGGGCAGGGCATCAGCCCCAGCATTTT. It translates to CASSVGAGHQPQHF.

The chain uses TRBV18 and TRBJ2-1; 13 bases fit TRBD2. Looked up from germline, CDR1 is KGHSH and CDR2 is LQKENI. Unmatched junction bases numbered 5, after V lost 6 bases and J lost 6 bases. CDR3 length: 15 residues. The CDR3 DNA sequence: TGTGCCAGCTCTTCACTAGCGGGAGGGAGCAATGAGCAGTTCTTC. It yields the protein CASSSLAGGSNEQFF. Together with reference TRBV18 and TRBJ2-1, the CDR3 gives the full variable domain: NAGVMQNPRHLVRRRGQEARLRCSPMKGHSHVYWYRQLPEEGLKFMVYLQKENIIDESGMPKERFSAEFPKEGPSILRIQQVVRGDSAAYFCASSSLAGGSNEQFFGPGTRLTVL.